The clone carrying this T cell receptor (beta chain) showed up just a few times. Its specificity is unknown. This specimen comes from a study of neoadjuvant anti-PD-1 for oral cavity cancer. The study's findings and limits: TCR analyses covered only three patients per response group. Higher pretreatment Treg/Th17 ratios tracked higher pretreatment blood clonality.

Patients were newly diagnosed with stage II-IVA oral cavity squamous cell carcinoma without prior systemic or radiation treatment. This CDR3 has 13 residues. CDR1 is LGHNA and CDR2 is YNFKEQ in the germline V gene. The V and J ends lost 2 bases and 0 bases respectively, with 5 bases between them. Sequencing used immunoSEQ multiplex PCR; TCRdb keeps in-frame clones, though not all of them. Here the sample spans about 16,000 clones, more than 70% being singletons. The sequence was obtained from a person aged 35-79 years with oral cavity squamous cell carcinoma. This material consisted of PBMCs, taken before nivolumab (anti-PD-1) treatment. The genes are TRBV4-2 and TRBJ2-7; no reliable D call. In nucleotides, the CDR3 is TGTGCCAGCAGCCAACCGAACTCCTACGAGCAGTACTTC. It is translated as CASSQPNSYEQYF.